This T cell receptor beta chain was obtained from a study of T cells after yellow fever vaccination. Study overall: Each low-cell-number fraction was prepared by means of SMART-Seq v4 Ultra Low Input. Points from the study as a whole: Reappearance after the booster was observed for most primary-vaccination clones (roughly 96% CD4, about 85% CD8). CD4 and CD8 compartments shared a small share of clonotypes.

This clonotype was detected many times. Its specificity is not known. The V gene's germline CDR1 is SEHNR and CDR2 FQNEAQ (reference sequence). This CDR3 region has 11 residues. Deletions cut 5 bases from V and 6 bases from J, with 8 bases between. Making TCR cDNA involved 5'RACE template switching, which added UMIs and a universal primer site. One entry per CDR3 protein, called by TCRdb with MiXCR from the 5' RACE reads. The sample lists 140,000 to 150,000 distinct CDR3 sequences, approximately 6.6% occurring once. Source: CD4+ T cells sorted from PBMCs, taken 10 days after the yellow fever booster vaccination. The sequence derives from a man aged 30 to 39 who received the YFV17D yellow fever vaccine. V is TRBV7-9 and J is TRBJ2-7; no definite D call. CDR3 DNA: TGTGCCAGCAGCCCTAGAAGCGAGCAGTACTTC. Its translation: CASSPRSEQYF.